The rows below give T cell receptor beta chains drawn from one sample of a study of blood T cell repertoires in COVID-19. Profiling relied on immunoSEQ multiplex PCR, and the TCRdb table lists in-frame clones only, not all of them. The sample has 100,000 to 150,000 clones; roughly nine tenths are singletons. Sequencing was carried out using peripheral blood. The receptors were gathered from a woman aged 65 to 85 with COVID-19, enrolled during active disease. The CDR3 runs from the conserved cysteine through the conserved F or W. The order of the fields is J gene, V gene, D gene, CDR3 protein. A D gene is named only where the DNA matches it firmly.

J: TRBJ1-5
V: TRBV28
D: -
CDR3: CASSPRGGSNQPQHF

J: TRBJ2-3
V: TRBV5-1
D: TRBD1
CDR3: CASSTGTGGDTQYF

J: TRBJ1-6
V: TRBV5-1
D: -
CDR3: CASSLDFRRNSPLHF

J: TRBJ2-5
V: TRBV11-2
D: TRBD2
CDR3: CASRKGLAGGQETQYF

J: TRBJ2-3
V: TRBV5-1
D: -
CDR3: CASSRQERASTDTQYF

J: TRBJ1-1
V: TRBV2
D: -
CDR3: CASTGEGGWAEAFF

J: TRBJ2-5
V: TRBV19
D: TRBD2
CDR3: CASSLTGTIQETQYF

J: TRBJ2-7
V: TRBV20-1
D: TRBD2
CDR3: CSASGASGDIYEQYF

J: TRBJ1-1
V: TRBV7-9
D: -
CDR3: CASSAVQGNTEAFF

J: TRBJ1-2
V: TRBV7-8
D: TRBD1
CDR3: CASSLRGVIVGGYTF

J: TRBJ1-1
V: TRBV7-9
D: TRBD1
CDR3: CASSPGGLTEAFF

J: TRBJ1-5
V: TRBV18
D: TRBD1
CDR3: CASSPPGQGGQPQHF

J: TRBJ2-7
V: TRBV2
D: -
CDR3: CASSYAGLTSYEQYF

J: TRBJ1-5
V: TRBV3-1/TRBV3-2
D: -
CDR3: CASSHRQGRQPQHF

J: TRBJ2-1
V: TRBV30
D: TRBD1
CDR3: CAWSLDRVAYNEQFF

J: TRBJ2-1
V: TRBV4-2
D: -
CDR3: CASSQGAGDYNEQFF

J: TRBJ1-5
V: TRBV28
D: TRBD1
CDR3: CASRQQGGHQPQHF

J: TRBJ1-1
V: TRBV5-1
D: TRBD1
CDR3: CASKPTGTENTEAFF

J: TRBJ1-3
V: TRBV5-8
D: TRBD1
CDR3: CASSFGTGYSGNTIYF

J: TRBJ1-1
V: TRBV3-1/TRBV3-2
D: -
CDR3: CASLLGGHTEAFF

J: TRBJ1-2
V: TRBV30
D: TRBD1
CDR3: CATGQGARGYTF

J: TRBJ1-1
V: TRBV19
D: -
CDR3: CASSMHSGSTEAFF

J: TRBJ1-5
V: TRBV29-1
D: TRBD1
CDR3: CSVASGGGVNQPQHF

J: TRBJ2-3
V: TRBV28
D: -
CDR3: CASSLTGADTQYF

J: TRBJ1-2
V: TRBV3-1/TRBV3-2
D: -
CDR3: CASSQGPGVGNYGYTF

J: TRBJ1-5
V: TRBV28
D: -
CDR3: CASSLVFVEINQPQHF

J: TRBJ2-7
V: TRBV12-3/TRBV12-4
D: -
CDR3: CASSFARVYEQYF

J: TRBJ1-5
V: TRBV7-3
D: -
CDR3: CASGFTGIGYSNQPQHF

J: TRBJ2-3
V: TRBV29-1
D: TRBD2
CDR3: CSVGVAGSESTQYF

J: TRBJ1-1
V: TRBV4-1
D: TRBD1
CDR3: CASSQAQRTGGMRTEAFF

J: TRBJ1-3
V: TRBV28
D: -
CDR3: CASSAQQVTSGNTIYF

J: TRBJ1-6
V: TRBV7-2
D: -
CDR3: CASSLRGSYNSPLHF

J: TRBJ1-1
V: TRBV21-1
D: -
CDR3: CASSKRLPETEMNTEAFF

J: TRBJ2-1
V: TRBV24-1
D: -
CDR3: CATSVSSSYNEQFF

J: TRBJ1-2
V: TRBV6-6
D: -
CDR3: CASSYSSGKNYGYTF

J: TRBJ1-1
V: TRBV5-6
D: -
CDR3: CASSCVGVACTEAFF

J: TRBJ2-2
V: TRBV11-2
D: -
CDR3: CASRKEGGRDTGELFF

J: TRBJ1-1
V: TRBV15
D: -
CDR3: CATSRGQQGITEAFF

J: TRBJ2-7
V: TRBV21-1
D: -
CDR3: CASSEYRDSYEQYF

J: TRBJ2-7
V: TRBV5-1
D: TRBD1
CDR3: CASSLEGQTYDEQYF

J: TRBJ1-4
V: TRBV11-2
D: TRBD1
CDR3: CASRRTGYEKLFF

J: TRBJ2-2
V: TRBV18
D: TRBD1
CDR3: CASSEDRANTGELFF

J: TRBJ2-7
V: TRBV20-1
D: -
CDR3: CSARQSTLQYF

J: TRBJ2-7
V: TRBV30
D: -
CDR3: CAWSVAGGSRWNF

J: TRBJ2-5
V: TRBV19
D: TRBD2
CDR3: CASSYDRVDGASGAQETQYF